The source of this T cell receptor beta chain is a study of post-analysis software for immune sequencing data. Study-wide points: Multiple sclerosis was associated with a significant reduction in normalized Chao1 diversity relative to controls. Strong same-batch co-clustering of samples appeared with F measure clustering. In patients, about five TRBV segments were more frequent than in controls, with TRBV5-6, TRBV5-1 and TRBV20-1 among them.

Concerning this clonotype: Its specificity is unknown.

V shed 2 bases and J shed 5 bases, with 7 bases lying between them. The CDR3 has 13 residues. In germline, CDR1 is MNHEY, CDR2 SMNVEV (reference sequence). Incorporated into the TCR beta cDNA libraries were unique molecular identifiers, which served to reduce PCR and sequencing biases. Input amounts of about 0.95 to 11 million T cells were used. These gave 500,000 or so cDNA molecules, so each molecule approximated one T cell. TCRdb ran MiXCR on the PCR reads and lists one entry per CDR3 protein. The data show more than 350,000 distinct CDR3 sequences, with approximately 42% seen just once and around 8% held by the top ten.

This chain links TRBV27 with TRBJ2-4, with unresolved D. The sequenced sample consisted of blood. This sequence originates from a girl aged 2 to 9 with multiple sclerosis. CDR3 in amino acids: CASSLTAQNIQYF. The CDR3 DNA is TGTGCCAGCAGTTTAACAGCACAAAACATTCAGTACTTC.